The 28 T cell receptor beta chains reported below all come from one sample, sequenced in a study of graft-versus-host responses after intestinal transplantation. Some clones are missing from TCRdb's copy, which holds only in-frame ones; the method was immunoSEQ multiplex PCR. The sample includes about 15,000 clones, roughly 60% of them seen just once. Graft tissue processing released intraepithelial and lamina propria lymphocytes. Sequences were derived from ileum tissue, sampled 524 days after transplant. The receptors originated from a human patient who received an intestinal transplant, so some T cells may come from the graft donor.

This clone has more than one count but fewer than ten. The J gene is TRBJ2-5, the V gene TRBV21-1; TRBD1 reflects the table's D call only, with no check against the DNA. TRBV21-1 is a listed pseudogene. The CDR3 has 16 amino acids. CDR3 nucleotide sequence: TGTGCCAGCACCATGGGGCCGAGACAGCCCCCAGAGACCCAGTACTTC. This gives the protein CASTMGPRQPPETQYF.

The chain has TRBV11-3 and TRBJ2-7; no definite D call. The CDR3 spans 9 residues. Germline loops: CDR1 SGHNT, CDR2 YENEEA. V was cut by 10 bases and J by 8 bases, with 9 bases left in between. The CDR3 loop is CATRFKQYF. The CDR3 DNA is TGTGCCACCCGTTTTAAGCAGTACTTC. The whole variable domain, remainder taken from reference TRBV11-3 and TRBJ2-7, is EAGVVQSPRYKIIEKKQPVAFWCNPISGHNTLYWYLQNLGQGPELLIRYENEEAVDDSQLPKDRFSAERLKGVDSTLKIQPAELGDSAVYLCATRFKQYFGPGTRLTVT.

By sample fraction, this clone is medium-sized. V is TRBV9 and J is TRBJ2-7; the D is unclear. Trimming pared 2 bases from V and 3 bases from J, leaving 9 bases between. The CDR3 length is 13 residues. Germline V lookup: CDR1 SGDLS, CDR2 YYNGEE. DNA for the CDR3: TGTGCCAGCAGCGTCACTTCTGACTACGAGCAGTACTTC. It is translated as CASSVTSDYEQYF.

V usage is TRBV18 and J usage is TRBJ2-7, with TRBD1 matching over 7 bases. This CDR3 comprises 11 residues. V lost 6 bases to trimming and J lost 6 bases; unmatched junction nucleotides: 2. Germline CDR1 is KGHSH and CDR2 is LQKENI. This chain's CDR3 is CASSDRAEQYF. The CDR3 DNA sequence: TGTGCCAGCTCCGACAGGGCCGAGCAGTACTTC.

This clone was recorded a few times. Germline is not matched at one junction end, which may reflect a read error. The J gene is TRBJ2-3, the V gene TRBV5-8; 10 bases align to TRBD1. This CDR3 comprises 15 residues. Germline CDR1 reads SGHTS; CDR2 reads YDEGEE. The CDR3 spells CASSHSDRGEHTQYF. The CDR3 coding sequence is TGCGCCAGCAGCCACTCGGACAGGGGGGAACATACGCAGTATTTT. The entire variable domain, with the rest obtained from reference TRBV5-8 and TRBJ2-3, is as follows: EAGVTQSPTHLIKTRGQQATLRCSPISGHTSVYWYQQALGLGLQFLLWYDEGEERNRGNFPPRFSGRQFPNYSSELNVNALELEDSALYLCASSHSDRGEHTQYFGPGTRLTVL.

The chain carries TRBV12-5 and TRBJ1-5; tentatively, D is TRBD1 (5 bases). This CDR3 is built from 16 residues. Germline V gene data show CDR1 as LGHNT and CDR2 as FRNRAP. Trimming removed 1 base at V and 4 bases at J, with 14 bases between. The DNA for the CDR3 is TGTGCTAGTGGTTTGGGTGTGGGGGAGGTTAATCAGCCCCAGCATTTT. Its protein is CASGLGVGEVNQPQHF.

The count of this clone is one. This chain connects TRBV30 to TRBJ1-1; 8 positions match TRBD1. With V trimmed by 4 bases and J by 1 base, 8 bases remained unmatched. The germline CDR1 and CDR2 sequences are GTSNPN and SVGIG (reference sequence). This CDR3 is 15 amino acids long. The CDR3 loop reads CAWKHPGTGNTEAFF. The CDR3, as DNA: TGTGCCTGGAAACATCCCGGGACAGGGAACACTGAAGCTTTCTTT.

This clone was recorded a few times. V usage is TRBV4-1 and J usage is TRBJ1-4; D uncertain. Germline V CDR1 and CDR2: MGHRA, YSYEKL. The V end lost 0 bases, the J end lost 2 bases, and 10 bases lay between the germline ends. The length of the CDR3 is 16 residues. CDR3 nucleotide sequence: TGCGCCAGCAGCCAAGATCTAGGTTTTACTAATGAAAAACTGTTTTTT. Amino acid sequence: CASSQDLGFTNEKLFF.

V usage is TRBV29-1 and J usage is TRBJ1-1; no definite D call. The CDR3 consists of 12 residues. The germline V and J ends were trimmed by 2 bases and 7 bases, with 11 bases remaining between them. Germline V gene data show CDR1 as SQVTM and CDR2 as ANQGSEA. The CDR3 spells CSVEYGGGEAFF. CDR3 in DNA: TGCAGCGTTGAATATGGAGGAGGTGAAGCTTTCTTT.

This chain links TRBV2 with TRBJ2-3, with 11 bases lining up with TRBD2. Trimming removed 9 bases from V and 0 bases from J; junction bases left unmatched: 2. The CDR3 length is 14 residues. Germline lookup yields CDR1 SNHLY and CDR2 FYNNEI. For the CDR3, the DNA is TGTGCCAGTAGACTAGCGGGGAGCACAGATACGCAGTATTTT. It codes for CASRLAGSTDTQYF.

The genes are TRBV6-5 and TRBJ1-1, with a tentative D call TRBD1 (5 bases). This CDR3 is built from 15 residues. CDR1 and CDR2 (germline): MNHEY, SVGAGI. Trimming stripped 0 bases from V and 0 bases from J, with 8 bases between. This CDR3 reads CASSYSWGVNTEAFF. The CDR3 nucleotides are TGTGCCAGCAGTTACTCGTGGGGGGTGAACACTGAAGCTTTCTTT.

The chain recombines TRBV27 with TRBJ1-4; possibly TRBD1 for D (5 bases). The V end lost 8 bases, the J end lost 8 bases, and 18 bases lay between the germline ends. Germline CDR1 is MNHEY and CDR2 is SMNVEV (reference sequence). The CDR3 covers 14 residues. Here the CDR3 reads CASRRTEQDEKLFF. The CDR3 DNA reads TGTGCCAGCCGGCGGACGGAACAGGACGAAAAACTGTTTTTT. Full variable domain (rest looked up from reference TRBV27 and TRBJ1-4): EAQVTQNPRYLITVTGKKLTVTCSQNMNHEYMSWYRQDPGLGLRQIYYSMNVEVTDKGDVPEGYKVSRKEKRNFPLILESPSPNQTSLYFCASRRTEQDEKLFFGSGTQLSVL.

This clone was seen once. The rearrangement links TRBV25-1 to TRBJ2-3; 8 bases line up with TRBD2. Germline assignment: CDR1 MGHDK and CDR2 SYGVNS. Germline trimming cut 7 bases from V and 4 bases from J; bases unmatched to any gene: 10. The CDR3 consists of 15 residues. Here the CDR3 reads CASTATGGFADTQYF. CDR3 sequence (DNA): TGTGCCAGCACCGCCACGGGGGGGTTTGCAGATACGCAGTATTTT.

This clone showed up just a few times. The chain couples TRBV5-1 to TRBJ1-1, with 8 nucleotides matching TRBD1. Trimming removed 4 bases from V and 5 bases from J; junction bases left unmatched: 7. Germline V lookup: CDR1 SGHRS, CDR2 YFSETQ. This CDR3 is 14 amino acids long. The CDR3 protein is CASSPPTGATEAFF. CDR3 nucleotide sequence: TGCGCCAGCAGCCCTCCGACAGGGGCGACTGAAGCTTTCTTT. The entire variable domain, with the rest obtained from reference TRBV5-1 and TRBJ1-1, is as follows: KAGVTQTPRYLIKTRGQQVTLSCSPISGHRSVSWYQQTPGQGLQFLFEYFSETQRNKGNFPGRFSGRQFSNSRSEMNVSTLELGDSALYLCASSPPTGATEAFFGQGTRLTVV.

The chain employs TRBV2 and TRBJ1-2, with 8 bases fitting TRBD1. The V and J ends lost 4 bases and 6 bases, in that order; junction bases with no gene match: 4. The germline gives CDR1 SNHLY, CDR2 FYNNEI. The CDR3 runs to 13 residues. CDR3 residues: CASSVTGEDGYTF. Here the CDR3 DNA reads TGTGCCAGCAGTGTGACAGGGGAGGATGGCTACACCTTC.

CDR3 sequence reads: CASSSRQGDYGYTF. The CDR3 DNA follows: TGTGCCAGCAGCTCCAGACAGGGTGACTATGGCTACACCTTC. The chain recombines TRBV7-9 with TRBJ1-2; TRBD1 matches 7 bases. Trimming removed 4 bases from V and 3 bases from J; junction bases left unmatched: 5. This CDR3 region has 14 residues. The germline gives CDR1 SEHNR, CDR2 FQNEAQ (reference sequence).

The V call is TRBV5-1, the J call TRBJ2-3, with TRBD2 matching over 10 bases. CDR3 size: 15 residues. Germline trimming cut 4 bases from V and 5 bases from J; bases unmatched to any gene: 7. Germline V gene data show CDR1 as SGHRS and CDR2 as YFSETQ. CDR3 region: CASSLLAGDLDTQYF. DNA for the CDR3: TGCGCCAGCAGCCTCCTAGCGGGGGACCTAGATACGCAGTATTTT.

The genes are TRBV7-9 and TRBJ2-7, with D possibly matching TRBD2 (6 bases). CDR1 SEHNR and CDR2 FQNEAQ come from the germline V gene (reference sequence). V lost 2 bases and J 3 bases, leaving 14 bases between the germline ends. CDR3 length: 15 residues. The DNA for the CDR3 is TGTGCCAGCAGCTTACGCGGGGATAGCTACTACGAGCAGTACTTC. Translating gives CASSLRGDSYYEQYF.

J is TRBJ2-7 and V is TRBV11-3, with 9 bases matching TRBD2. The V and J ends lost 5 bases and 5 bases, in that order; junction bases with no gene match: 10. CDR1 is SGHNT, CDR2 YENEEA, per germline. This CDR3 contains 15 residues. This CDR3 is CASSPRVAGAHEQYF. The DNA for the CDR3 is TGTGCCAGCAGCCCGAGAGTAGCGGGGGCTCACGAGCAGTACTTC.

The V gene is TRBV29-1, the J gene TRBJ1-2; D ambiguous. CDR3 length: 12 residues. V lost 0 bases and J lost 7, with 9 bases in between. CDR1 is SQVTM, CDR2 ANQGSEA, per germline. CDR3 amino acids: CSVEEGLRGYTF. CDR3 sequence (DNA): TGCAGCGTTGAAGAAGGACTCCGTGGCTACACCTTC.

This clone is a singleton in its sample. The rearrangement uses TRBV29-1 and TRBJ1-3; tentatively, D is TRBD1 (5 bases). Per germline, CDR1 SQVTM and CDR2 ANQGSEA. Trimming cost V 4 bases and J 3 bases, with 7 bases left between them. This CDR3 spans 12 amino acids. The CDR3 is CSVAGGGNTIYF. CDR3 in DNA: TGCAGCGTTGCGGGGGGTGGAAACACCATATATTTT.

This clone is a singleton in its sample. The chain is built from TRBV20-1 and TRBJ2-5, with unresolved D. The ends were cut back, 3 bases at V and 4 bases at J, with 6 bases in the middle. The CDR3 length is 11 residues. Germline V lookup: CDR1 DFQATT, CDR2 SNEGSKA (reference sequence). The CDR3 spells CSARPTETQYF. The CDR3 DNA reads TGCAGTGCTAGGCCTACAGAGACCCAGTACTTC.

The rearrangement joins TRBV7-8 to TRBJ1-2, with 9 bases that match TRBD1. V trimming: 2 bases; J trimming: 2 bases; junction bases outside the gene matches: 6. CDR1 and CDR2 from the germline V gene are SGHVS and FQNEAQ. CDR3 length equals 16 residues. CDR3 sequence reads: CASSLRGQGWNYGYTF. The CDR3 nucleotides are TGTGCCAGCAGCTTACGGGGACAGGGTTGGAACTATGGCTACACCTTC.

The chain has TRBV25-1 and TRBJ2-1; D possibly corresponds to TRBD1 (5 bases). Trimming removed 6 bases at V and 0 bases at J, with 9 bases between. CDR3 size: 14 residues. Germline CDR1 MGHDK, CDR2 SYGVNS. The CDR3 loop reads CASRRQSSYNEQFF. In DNA, the CDR3 is TGTGCCAGCAGAAGACAGAGCTCCTACAATGAGCAGTTCTTC.

This clone is a singleton in its sample. The rearrangement uses TRBV10-2 and TRBJ2-1, with 13 bases aligning to TRBD2. Germline CDR1 reads WSHSY; CDR2 reads SAAADI. The length of the CDR3 is 16 residues. Unmatched junction bases numbered 12, after V lost 6 bases and J lost 10 bases. CDR3 in amino acids: CASRRILAGGPEEQFF. In nucleotides, the CDR3 is TGCGCCAGCAGACGAATACTAGCGGGGGGGCCGGAGGAGCAGTTCTTC.

V gene TRBV7-9 combines with J gene TRBJ2-3; a weak D match, TRBD2 (7 bases). This CDR3 contains 16 residues. Germline V gives CDR1 SEHNR, CDR2 FQNEAQ (reference sequence). V shed 4 bases and J shed 3 bases, with 17 bases lying between them. CDR3 in amino acids: CASSSKGGALTDTQYF. Written as DNA, the CDR3 is TGTGCCAGCAGCTCTAAAGGGGGGGCCTTGACAGATACGCAGTATTTT.

The chain joins TRBV6-1 to TRBJ1-2, with a tentative D call TRBD1 (5 bases). V was pared by 2 bases and J by 10 bases, with 23 bases between. The germline gives CDR1 MNHNS, CDR2 SASEGT. The CDR3 consists of 16 residues. CDR3 region: CASSEWGGDYASPYTF. CDR3 bases: TGTGCCAGCAGTGAATGGGGGGGAGATTATGCTTCCCCCTACACCTTC.

Concerning this clone: The junction departs from the called germline gene at one end, perhaps through a read error. This chain uses TRBV25-1 with TRBJ1-5; the match to TRBD1 covers 7 bases. CDR1 and CDR2 from the germline V gene are MGHDK and SYGVNS. The CDR3 is made up of 13 amino acids. The CDR3 reads CASSEGTAGPRHF. Here the CDR3 DNA reads TGTGCCAGCAGTGAAGGGACAGCGGGCCCCCGGCATTTT. Together with reference TRBV25-1 and TRBJ1-5, the CDR3 gives the full variable domain: EADIYQTPRYLVIGTGKKITLECSQTMGHDKMYWYQQDPGMELHLIHYSYGVNSTEKGDLSSESTVSRIRTEHFPLTLESARPSHTSQYLCASSEGTAGPRHFGDGTRLSIL.